The source of this T cell receptor (beta chain) is a study of T cell repertoires in cytomegalovirus infection. As to this clonotype: Its matching antigen is unknown. A much larger clone differs from this one at a single base, so this may be a read error. Because the CDR3 is missing its conserved closing phenylalanine or tryptophan, this is likely a read error.

From the reads, TCRdb called clonotypes with MiXCR, one entry per CDR3 protein. The sample comprises about 920,000 distinct CDR3 sequences, approximately 33% of which are singletons, and 13% rests with the top ten. The starting material was cultured CD8+ T cells from PBMCs, obtained from culture after CMV antigen stimulation. The receptor's source is a human donor in good health (CMV status not recorded). Some clones in this sample may be carry-over from other donors' samples.

The chain's CDR3 is CASSLGVGANEQFL. CDR3 bases: TGTGCCAGCAGCTTAGGGGTGGGGGCCAATGAGCAGTTCCTC. The rearrangement links TRBV7-2 to TRBJ2-1; TRBD1 might be the D (6 bases). V lost 1 base and J lost 6, with 10 bases in between. Germline V gene data show CDR1 as SGHTA and CDR2 as FQGNSA. This CDR3 is built from 14 residues.